This TCR beta chain was recovered during a study of T cells in Graves' hyperthyroidism and ophthalmopathy. Amplified regions were TCR beta CDR3 sequences from RNA transcripts. An initial round of RT-PCR targeting the TCR CDR3 relied on the HTBI primer set. TCRdb processed the multiplex PCR reads anew with MiXCR; each CDR3 protein has one entry. The data contain under 250,000 distinct CDR3 sequences, about 24% of them singletons. The CDR3 length is 14 residues. The ends were cut back, 5 bases at V and 0 bases at J, with 11 bases in the middle. Germline CDR1 reads SGHDN; CDR2 reads FVKESK. This clonotype was observed many times.

This chain connects TRBV14 to TRBJ2-7; D unresolved. Material for sequencing was blood. The TCR comes from a woman in her 40s with Graves' ophthalmopathy. CDR3 bases: TGTGCCAGCAGCGTTGCCGAGAACTCCTACGAGCAGTACTTC. This translates into CASSVAENSYEQYF.